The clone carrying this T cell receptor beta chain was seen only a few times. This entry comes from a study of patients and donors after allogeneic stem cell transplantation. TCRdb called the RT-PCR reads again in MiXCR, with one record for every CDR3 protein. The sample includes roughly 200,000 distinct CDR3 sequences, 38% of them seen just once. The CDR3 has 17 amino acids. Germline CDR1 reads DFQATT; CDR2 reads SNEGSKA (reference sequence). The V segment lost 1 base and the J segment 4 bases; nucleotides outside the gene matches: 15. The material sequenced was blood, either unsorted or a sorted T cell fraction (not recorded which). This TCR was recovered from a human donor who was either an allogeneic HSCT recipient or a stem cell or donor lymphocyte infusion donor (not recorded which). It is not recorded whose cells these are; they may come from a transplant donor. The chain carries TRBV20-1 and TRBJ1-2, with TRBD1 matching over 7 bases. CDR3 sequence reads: CSARGSSPGQIVYGYTF. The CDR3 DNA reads TGCAGTGCTAGAGGCTCAAGCCCGGGACAGATAGTCTATGGCTACACCTTC.